The 29 T cell receptor beta chains given below trace back to one sample, sequenced in a study of shared clonotypes between healthy human individuals. The naive CD8 subset, CD45RO-negative cells positively selected for CCR7, excluded terminally differentiated effector memory CD45RA+ cells. Sequenced by immunoSEQ multiplex PCR; TCRdb stores in-frame clones only, minus some. Among around 600,000 clones, around 95% were seen once, and the ten largest hold approximately 0.12%. Sequenced: naive CD8+ T cells sorted from blood. All receptors come from a woman in her twenties or thirties in good health.

This sequence joins TRBV19 and TRBJ2-7; D possibly corresponds to TRBD1 (6 bases). The V gene's germline CDR1 is LNHDA and CDR2 SQIVND (reference sequence). The CDR3 totals 13 residues. V gave up 4 bases and J gave up 0 bases, with 7 bases separating them. CDR3 loop: CASSKQGSYEQYF. CDR3 sequence (DNA): TGTGCCAGTAGTAAACAGGGCTCCTACGAGCAGTACTTC.

The chain uses TRBV6-5 and TRBJ2-3; 10 positions agree with TRBD2. The CDR3 is 16 residues long. The V gene's germline CDR1 is MNHEY and CDR2 SVGAGI. V lost 2 bases and J lost 1; bases outside the gene matches: 3. This chain's CDR3 is CASSYGLAAGTDTQYF. The CDR3 nucleotides read TGTGCCAGCAGTTACGGACTAGCGGCGGGCACAGATACGCAGTATTTT.

Turning to this clone: The same CDR3 can be traced to other DNA sequences in this sample. CDR3 protein: CASSGTAYEQYF. CDR3 bases: TGTGCCAGCAGCGGGACGGCCTACGAGCAGTACTTC. The rearrangement links TRBV7-9 to TRBJ2-7, with D possibly being TRBD1 or TRBD2 (5 bases each). This CDR3 contains 12 residues. Germline assignment: CDR1 SEHNR and CDR2 FQNEAQ (reference sequence). Deletions cut 5 bases from V and 2 bases from J, with 7 bases between.

The chain uses TRBV7-6 and TRBJ2-7; 8 nucleotides align to TRBD1. Germline V gives CDR1 SGHVS, CDR2 FNYEAQ. After removal of 5 bases from V and 5 bases from J, the junction contained 8 bases not matched to a gene. The CDR3 runs 14 residues. The CDR3 is CASSVGQGVDEQYF. The CDR3 DNA sequence: TGTGCCAGCAGCGTCGGACAGGGAGTCGACGAGCAGTACTTC.

This rearrangement joins TRBV5-4 to TRBJ2-7; possibly TRBD1 or TRBD2 for D (6 bases each). Germline CDR1 is SGHNT and CDR2 is YYREEE (reference sequence). With 4 bases removed from V and 5 bases from J, the gap between germline ends came to 25 bases. This CDR3 is built from 17 residues. CDR3: CASSLRQGFGGINEQYF. The CDR3 nucleotides read TGTGCCAGCAGCCTTCGCCAGGGGTTCGGAGGGATCAACGAGCAGTACTTC.

In DNA form, the CDR3 reads TGTGCCAGCAGCTTAGGGGGACACAGCTACCAAGAGACCCAGTACTTC. It codes for CASSLGGHSYQETQYF. The V gene is TRBV5-4, the J gene TRBJ2-5; TRBD1 might be the D (6 bases). V dropped 2 bases and J dropped 0 bases, with 14 bases sitting between them. Germline V gene data show CDR1 as SGHNT and CDR2 as YYREEE (reference sequence). There are 16 residues in the CDR3.

This clone appeared a single time. J is TRBJ2-7 and V is TRBV5-4; D not certain. V dropped 0 bases and J dropped 6 bases, with 4 bases sitting between them. Per the germline V gene, CDR1 is SGHNT and CDR2 is YYREEE (reference sequence). This CDR3 has 11 residues. The CDR3 here is CASSLGFEQYF. The CDR3 DNA reads TGTGCCAGCAGCTTGGGGTTCGAGCAGTACTTC. Full variable domain (rest looked up from reference TRBV5-4 and TRBJ2-7): ETGVTQSPTHLIKTRGQQVTLRCSSQSGHNTVSWYQQALGQGPQFIFQYYREEENGRGNFPPRFSGLQFPNYSSELNVNALELDDSALYLCASSLGFEQYFGPGTRLTVT.

The V and J genes are TRBV6-1 and TRBJ2-7, with D hard to call. The germline V and J ends were trimmed by 2 bases and 4 bases, with 18 bases remaining between them. CDR1 and CDR2 (germline): MNHNS, SASEGT. The CDR3 covers 16 residues. CDR3 nucleotides: TGTGCCAGCAGTGAAACCCGAAGCATTTCACCGTACGAGCAGTACTTC. Translated: CASSETRSISPYEQYF.

This rearrangement joins TRBV27 to TRBJ2-2, with a tentative D call TRBD1 (5 bases). The germline V gene has CDR1 MNHEY and CDR2 SMNVEV (reference sequence). The CDR3 runs 16 residues. Trimming removed 3 bases from V and 0 bases from J, with 11 bases in between. This chain's CDR3 is CASSFGPGTNTGELFF. The DNA of the CDR3 is TGTGCCAGCAGTTTCGGCCCAGGGACGAACACCGGGGAGCTGTTTTTT.

The genes are TRBV19 and TRBJ1-1; D might be TRBD1 (6 bases). The ends were cut back, 5 bases at V and 4 bases at J, with 14 bases in the middle. The CDR3 extends over 14 amino acids. Germline V gene sequence: CDR1 LNHDA, CDR2 SQIVND (reference sequence). CDR3 loop: CASSAQGSVTEAFF. For the CDR3, the DNA is TGTGCCAGTAGTGCCCAGGGGTCGGTCACTGAAGCTTTCTTT.

J is TRBJ2-7 and V is TRBV30, with 7 bases fitting TRBD2. CDR3 length: 13 residues. With 3 bases clipped from V and 2 bases from J, the junction kept 4 bases outside the gene matches. Germline CDR1 reads GTSNPN; CDR2 reads SVGIG (reference sequence). Here the CDR3 DNA reads TGTGCCTGGAGGAGACGGGAGGCCTACGAGCAGTACTTC. Protein sequence: CAWRRREAYEQYF.

This chain connects TRBV5-1 to TRBJ2-6, with a possible D match to TRBD1 (5 bases). V was shortened by 3 bases and J by 0 bases, with 16 bases between the two germline ends. Germline values: CDR1 SGHRS, CDR2 YFSETQ. The CDR3 is 18 amino acids. CDR3 nucleotide sequence: TGCGCCAGCAGCTCCCCGACAGACAACATCTCTGGGGCCAACGTCCTGACTTTC. This gives the protein CASSSPTDNISGANVLTF.

The chain links TRBV5-1 to TRBJ2-3, with D perhaps being TRBD1 or TRBD2 (5 bases each). Germline assignment: CDR1 SGHRS and CDR2 YFSETQ. The CDR3 extends over 16 amino acids. V dropped 2 bases and J dropped 4 bases, with 17 bases sitting between them. CDR3 protein: CASSLSGPQRADTQYF. The CDR3, as DNA: TGCGCCAGCAGCTTATCGGGGCCTCAGCGTGCAGATACGCAGTATTTT.

This chain links TRBV7-8 with TRBJ1-5; no firm D call. Germline CDR1 reads SGHVS; CDR2 reads FQNEAQ. The CDR3 spans 16 residues. Trimming left V 1 base short and J 0 bases short, with 10 bases between. CDR3 bases: TGTGCCAGCAGCTTAGGTACCCAGTTTAGCAATCAGCCCCAGCATTTT. It yields the protein CASSLGTQFSNQPQHF.

The J gene is TRBJ2-7, the V gene TRBV7-9; D remains unclear. Trimming took 5 bases from V and 1 from J, leaving 9 bases between them. This CDR3 is 13 amino acids long. Germline CDR1 is SEHNR and CDR2 is FQNEAQ (reference sequence). CDR3 sequence reads: CASSRSESYEQYF. CDR3 DNA: TGTGCCAGCAGCCGATCTGAATCCTACGAGCAGTACTTC. The full variable domain, with the rest looked up from reference TRBV7-9 and TRBJ2-7, is DTGVSQNPRHKITKRGQNVTFRCDPISEHNRLYWYRQTLGQGPEFLTYFQNEAQLEKSRLLSDRFSAERPKGSFSTLEIQRTEQGDSAMYLCASSRSESYEQYFGPGTRLTVT.

V and J are TRBV27 and TRBJ1-2; 9 bases fit TRBD1. The CDR3 is 17 residues long. V shed 6 bases, J shed 3 bases, and the junction held 14 bases outside the gene matches. From germline, CDR1 is MNHEY and CDR2 SMNVEV (reference sequence). The CDR3 loop is CASSLGIGTGNYYGYTF. The CDR3 nucleotides are TGTGCCAGCAGCCTGGGGATTGGGACAGGGAACTACTATGGCTACACCTTC.

V gene TRBV13 combines with J gene TRBJ1-1; TRBD1 matches at 7 bases. Germline V gene sequence: CDR1 PRHDT, CDR2 FYEKMQ (reference sequence). V gave up 6 bases and J gave up 4 bases; unmatched junction bases: 8. The CDR3 sequence is 14 residues long. This CDR3 is CASRLQGLGTEAFF. CDR3 DNA sequence: TGTGCCAGCAGACTACAGGGGCTGGGCACTGAAGCTTTCTTT.

The chain uses TRBV5-6 and TRBJ2-7, with D possibly matching TRBD2 (6 bases). The CDR3 loop spans 15 amino acids. Between the trimmed V and J ends, which lost 4 bases and 2 bases, there was a span of 16 bases. Looked up from germline, CDR1 is SGHDT and CDR2 is YYEEEE. CDR3 nucleotide sequence: TGTGCCAGCAGCCTGGGTTGGAGGGGCACCTACGAGCAGTACTTC. The encoded protein is CASSLGWRGTYEQYF.

This sequence joins TRBV30 and TRBJ1-3; D is unclear. Germline V gene lookup returns CDR1 GTSNPN and CDR2 SVGIG (reference sequence). The V end was cut by 2 bases, the J end by 2 bases, with 19 bases between. The CDR3 is 17 amino acids. For the CDR3, the DNA is TGTGCCTGGAGTATTGAGAGTGAGCCGTCTCCTGGAAACACCATATATTTT. Translation gives CAWSIESEPSPGNTIYF. Together with reference TRBV30 and TRBJ1-3, the CDR3 gives the full variable domain: SQTIHQWPATLVQPVGSPLSLECTVEGTSNPNLYWYRQAAGRGLQLLFYSVGIGQISSEVPQNLSASRPQDRQFILSSKKLLLSDSGFYLCAWSIESEPSPGNTIYFGEGSWLTVV.

This chain connects TRBV21-1 to TRBJ2-7; the D segment call TRBD2 is taken from the table without a DNA check. TRBV21-1 has pseudogene status. CDR3 length: 15 amino acids. This chain's CDR3 is CASSKERRRPYEQYF. The CDR3 nucleotides are TGTGCCAGCAGCAAAGAGCGCCGGAGGCCCTACGAGCAGTACTTC.

The V and J genes are TRBV30 and TRBJ1-1; D is unresolved. Trimming pared 0 bases from V and 5 bases from J, leaving 7 bases between. Germline V gene data show CDR1 as GTSNPN and CDR2 as SVGIG (reference sequence). The CDR3 covers 12 residues. The CDR3 DNA is TGTGCCTGGAGTGTACGGGGTACTGAAGCTTTCTTT. Translated, it gives CAWSVRGTEAFF.

This chain joins TRBV11-2 and TRBJ2-1; 8 bases align to TRBD2. The CDR3 extends over 15 amino acids. The germline CDR1 and CDR2 sequences are SGHAT and FQNNGV. The ends lost 9 bases at V and 5 bases at J; junction bases unmatched: 12. The CDR3 DNA sequence: TGTGCCAGTTCGGGGGGGACTAGTGGTAACAATGAGCAGTTCTTC. It specifies CASSGGTSGNNEQFF.

The chain has TRBV5-6 and TRBJ1-2; 9 positions match TRBD1. Germline V gene data show CDR1 as SGHDT and CDR2 as YYEEEE. This CDR3 comprises 14 residues. J was trimmed by 4 bases and V by 2 bases; bases with no gene match: 3. CDR3 region: CASSFGTGPYGYTF. The CDR3 region has the DNA TGTGCCAGCAGCTTTGGGACAGGGCCCTATGGCTACACCTTC.

This chain connects TRBV27 to TRBJ1-1, with 7 bases that match TRBD1. CDR3 size: 13 residues. The germline CDR1 and CDR2 sequences are MNHEY and SMNVEV (reference sequence). The V gene end was trimmed by 7 bases and the J gene end by 6 bases; junction bases not matched to a gene: 8. Written as DNA, the CDR3 is TGTGCCAGCACCCCAGGGGGAGTCCCTGAAGCTTTCTTT. Translating it yields CASTPGGVPEAFF.

The chain recombines TRBV6-1 with TRBJ2-2, with 11 bases fitting TRBD1. V was clipped by 6 bases and J by 6 bases; unmatched bases: 6. This CDR3 has 15 residues. Per the germline V gene, CDR1 is MNHNS and CDR2 is SASEGT. This CDR3 reads CASSLGQGASGELFF. DNA of the CDR3: TGTGCCAGCAGCCTTGGACAGGGGGCATCCGGGGAGCTGTTTTTT.

The chain combines TRBV19 with TRBJ1-1; a weak D match, TRBD1 (5 bases). V lost 10 bases and J lost 3, with 15 bases in between. Germline V lookup: CDR1 LNHDA, CDR2 SQIVND (reference sequence). This CDR3 has 13 amino acids. In DNA, the CDR3 is TGTGCCACCATCCCCCAGGGCGACACTGAAGCTTTCTTT. It translates to CATIPQGDTEAFF.

Only one count was recorded for this clone. The chain couples TRBV7-6 to TRBJ2-1; D unclear. Germline V gene lookup returns CDR1 SGHVS and CDR2 FNYEAQ. This CDR3 spans 16 amino acids. Trimming stripped 3 bases from V and 0 bases from J, with 12 bases between. Here the CDR3 DNA reads TGTGCCAGCAGCTTGTGGGCCATGAGCTCCTACAATGAGCAGTTCTTC. Protein: CASSLWAMSSYNEQFF.

The genes are TRBV19 and TRBJ2-2, with D uncertain. The CDR3 is made up of 14 amino acids. Germline lookup yields CDR1 LNHDA and CDR2 SQIVND (reference sequence). Trimming cost V 1 base and J 3 bases, with 6 bases left between them. The CDR3 DNA reads as TGTGCCAGTAGTATAGTCGGGCACACCGGGGAGCTGTTTTTT. Its translation: CASSIVGHTGELFF.

V is TRBV4-1 and J is TRBJ2-5; D might be TRBD1 (6 bases). There are 14 residues in the CDR3. Germline V gene lookup returns CDR1 MGHRA and CDR2 YSYEKL. Trimming took 0 bases from V and 5 from J, leaving 10 bases between them. Written as DNA, the CDR3 is TGCGCCAGCAGCCAAGATGAGAGGGGGGAGACCCAGTACTTC. As protein: CASSQDERGETQYF.